This passage covers 8 T cell receptor beta chains from one sample sequenced in a study of cytomegalovirus exposure and HLA in healthy donors. With 60 Vbeta and 13 Jbeta primers, the PCR was carried out. Libraries were prepared by immunoSEQ multiplex PCR; TCRdb keeps only in-frame clonotypes and omits some of them. There are 200,000 to 250,000 clones in the sample; 70% occur only once, and 2.6% lies in the top ten. Sequencing used PBMCs. The receptors shown here come from a man aged 35 to 55 in good health and CMV-seropositive.

This clone turned up a few times. The chain uses TRBV5-8 and TRBJ1-6, with 8 positions matching TRBD1. V shed 0 bases and J 7 bases; nucleotides not matched to a gene: 0. Germline lookup yields CDR1 SGHTS and CDR2 YDEGEE. CDR3 length: 14 amino acids. The CDR3 region is CASSLGQGNSPLHF. The CDR3 bases are TGTGCCAGCAGCTTGGGACAGGGGAATTCACCCCTCCACTTT.

Points on this clone: Other DNA sequences in the same sample also yield this CDR3. The V gene is TRBV5-1, the J gene TRBJ1-1; 8 nucleotides align to TRBD1. The J segment lost 5 bases and the V segment lost 4 bases, leaving 7 bases of the junction unmatched. The V gene's germline CDR1 is SGHRS and CDR2 YFSETQ. The CDR3 consists of 14 residues. This chain's CDR3 is CASSLGQGGTEAFF. The DNA of the CDR3 is TGCGCCAGCAGCCTCGGACAGGGAGGGACTGAAGCTTTCTTT.

This chain connects TRBV7-9 to TRBJ2-3; D is perhaps TRBD1 (6 bases). The CDR3 spans 16 residues. V was cut by 5 bases and J by 3 bases, with 18 bases left in between. CDR1 and CDR2 from the germline V gene are SEHNR and FQNEAQ (reference sequence). CDR3 in DNA: TGTGCCAGCAGCCCCAGGGGTCAGCTAGGAACAGATACGCAGTATTTT. It translates to CASSPRGQLGTDTQYF.

This clone occurred a few times. The chain recombines TRBV27 with TRBJ1-1; D is possibly TRBD1 (5 bases). Trimming removed 0 bases at V and 4 bases at J, with 12 bases between. The germline V gene has CDR1 MNHEY and CDR2 SMNVEV (reference sequence). CDR3 length: 15 amino acids. CDR3 sequence reads: CASSLSARASTEAFF. CDR3 nucleotides: TGTGCCAGCAGTTTATCGGCCAGGGCGAGCACTGAAGCTTTCTTT.

The CDR3 nucleotides read TGTGCCAGCAGCTTAGCGCCGGAGGGAGAGGGGAAGACCCAGTACTTC. Translated, it gives CASSLAPEGEGKTQYF. The J gene is TRBJ2-5, the V gene TRBV7-8; tentative D call: TRBD2 (6 bases). V was trimmed by 0 bases and J by 6 bases, leaving 17 bases between them. Per the germline V gene, CDR1 is SGHVS and CDR2 is FQNEAQ. The CDR3 consists of 16 residues.

This clone has only one observation. The CDR3 loop is CASSPGLQRDTQYF. CDR3 in DNA: TGTGCCAGCAGCCCGGGACTCCAACGAGATACGCAGTATTTT. J is TRBJ2-3 and V is TRBV5-6; a possible D gene is TRBD2 (6 bases). Germline CDR1 is SGHDT and CDR2 is YYEEEE. V was trimmed by 4 bases and J by 5 bases, leaving 14 bases between them. The CDR3 is made up of 14 amino acids.

This rearrangement joins TRBV9 to TRBJ2-1; D is perhaps TRBD1 (5 bases). The CDR3 is 14 residues long. The V end was cut by 0 bases, the J end by 12 bases, with 16 bases between. Germline CDR1 SGDLS, CDR2 YYNGEE. Here the CDR3 DNA reads TGTGCCAGCAGCGTAGATTCAGTGGGGCTGGGGCAGTTCTTC. It specifies CASSVDSVGLGQFF.

This clone was found once. The chain combines TRBV6-1 with TRBJ1-1, with no clear D. V lost 4 bases to trimming and J lost 7 bases, with 10 bases between them. This CDR3 is 12 amino acids long. CDR1 is MNHNS, CDR2 SASEGT, per germline. The CDR3 loop reads CASSVWANEAFF. For the CDR3, the DNA is TGTGCCAGCAGTGTATGGGCGAATGAAGCTTTCTTT.